This T cell receptor (beta chain) was recovered during a study of TIL therapy for anti-PD-1-resistant metastatic lung cancer. Overall study context: Patients had a median age of approximately 50 years (range about 35-85). Whole-study results and caveats: Patients were highly selected, enriched for treatment-naive, never-smoker and oncogene-addicted cases.

This was the immunoSEQ v3 assay. Survey-level samples got 2 million to 2.5 million read pairs; deep-level samples got roughly 5-6.5 million. Assay used: immunoSEQ multiplex PCR; TCRdb lists only in-frame clones, some missing. Of more than 45,000 clones listed, around 67% are singletons. CDR3 length: 18 amino acids. Germline-derived CDR1 and CDR2 are LNHDA and SQIVND (reference sequence). The junction had 12 bases not matched to a gene; V was cut back by 5 bases and J by 5 bases. About this clone: Its antigen is currently unknown.

Indicated time point: pre-treatment sample, taken before nivolumab and TIL therapy. This chain uses TRBV19 with TRBJ2-2; 12 positions agree with TRBD1. The TCR originated in a person aged 25 to 85 with non-small cell lung cancer. This specimen consisted of blood, obtained at baseline. The CDR3 is CASSGMRWDRGRTGELFF. DNA for the CDR3: TGTGCCAGTAGTGGGATGAGATGGGACAGGGGGCGGACCGGGGAGCTGTTTTTT.